The text below deals with one T cell receptor beta chain. Its specificity is unknown. The junction and the germline gene differ at one end; a read error may be behind it. Germline V gene sequence: CDR1 MNHEY, CDR2 SVGAGI. CDR3 length: 15 amino acids. These data originate in a study of regulatory T cells in long-lasting Graves disease. Study outcomes and limitations: Newly diagnosed Graves' patients exceeded persistent ones in TCR diversity.

Time point here: newly diagnosed GD, antithyroid drugs for less than 3 months. RNA from PBMCs was the source of the TCR library. For TCR beta, libraries came from iRepertoire HTBI primers and Arm-PCR of CDR3 regions. TCRdb re-called the multiplex PCR reads with MiXCR, one entry per CDR3 protein. The sample gives about 220,000 distinct CDR3 sequences, roughly a fifth of which show up once; roughly 12% is in the top ten. These sequences were also reported in another study, on T cells in Graves' hyperthyroidism and ophthalmopathy. That paper notes: Researchers ran a first-round RT-PCR on the TCR CDR3 using the HTBI primer set. Blood also carried most thyroid clonotypes expanded above 0.001.

The chain uses TRBV6-5 and TRBJ1-1; D is ambiguous. The sample consisted of peripheral blood mononuclear cells (PBMCs), taken at new diagnosis, from a patient treated with antithyroid drugs. The sequence was obtained from a woman in her twenties or thirties with Graves disease. The CDR3 protein is CASNYSRTANTEAFF. The CDR3 region has the DNA TGTGCCAGCAATTACTCGAGAACAGCGAACACTGAAGCTTTCTTT.